This T cell receptor beta chain was sequenced during a study of T cells after posttransplantation cyclophosphamide. The study's findings and limits: Skin or GI-infiltrating T cells shared few TRB sequences with blood. Recipient CMV seropositivity and CMV reactivation strongly tracked TRB clonality.

The table lists this clone with many counts. Its antigen is undetermined. V dropped 2 bases and J dropped 4 bases, with 18 bases sitting between them. The CDR3 runs 17 residues. Germline CDR1 is PRHDT and CDR2 is FYEKMQ (reference sequence). Cyclophosphamide on days +3 and +4 followed busulfan-fludarabine conditioning and a marrow graft. Clones were sequenced by immunoSEQ multiplex PCR, and TCRdb holds only the in-frame ones, with some missing. The sample counts about 25,000 clones, none seen once; the ten largest own about 2%. V gene TRBV13 combines with J gene TRBJ1-3; tentatively, D is TRBD1 (5 bases). The source was PBMCs, collected after allogeneic stem cell transplant with posttransplant cyclophosphamide. This sequence originates from a young adult male patient who received an allogeneic stem cell transplant from a related donor, was CMV-positive, and had no GVHD. The graft donor may have given rise to some T cells. The chain's CDR3 is CASSLHLETVVGNTIYF. CDR3 coding DNA: TGTGCCAGCAGCTTACATTTGGAGACAGTAGTAGGAAACACCATATATTTT. Filled out from reference TRBV13 and TRBJ1-3, the complete variable domain reads AAGVIQSPRHLIKEKRETATLKCYPIPRHDTVYWYQQGPGQDPQFLISFYEKMQSDKGSIPDRFSAQQFSDYHSELNMSSLELGDSALYFCASSLHLETVVGNTIYFGEGSWLTVV.